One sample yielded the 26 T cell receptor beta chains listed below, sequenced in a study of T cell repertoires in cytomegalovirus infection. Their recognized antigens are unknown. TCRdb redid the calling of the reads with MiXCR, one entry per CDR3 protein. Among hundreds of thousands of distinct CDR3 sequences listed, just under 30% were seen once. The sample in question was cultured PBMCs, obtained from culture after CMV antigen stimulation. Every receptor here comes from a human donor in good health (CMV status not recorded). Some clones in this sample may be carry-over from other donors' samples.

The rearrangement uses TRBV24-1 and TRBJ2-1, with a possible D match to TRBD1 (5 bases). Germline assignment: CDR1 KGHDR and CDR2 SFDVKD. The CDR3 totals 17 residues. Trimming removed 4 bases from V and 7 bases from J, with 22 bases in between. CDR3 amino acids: CATSDSSQGGQGNEQFF. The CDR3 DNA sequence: TGTGCCACCAGTGACTCCTCGCAGGGTGGTCAAGGGAATGAGCAGTTCTTC.

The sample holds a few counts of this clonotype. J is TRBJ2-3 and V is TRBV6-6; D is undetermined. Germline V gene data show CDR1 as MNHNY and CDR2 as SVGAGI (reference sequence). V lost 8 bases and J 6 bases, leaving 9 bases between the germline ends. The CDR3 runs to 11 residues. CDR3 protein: CASVAYDTQYF. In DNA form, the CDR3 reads TGTGCCAGCGTAGCATACGATACGCAGTATTTT.

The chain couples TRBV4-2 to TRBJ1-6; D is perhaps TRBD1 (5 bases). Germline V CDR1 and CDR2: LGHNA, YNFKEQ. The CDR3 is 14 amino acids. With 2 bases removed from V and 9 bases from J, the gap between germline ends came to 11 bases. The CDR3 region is CASSQQGFSSPLHF. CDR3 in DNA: TGTGCCAGCAGCCAACAGGGTTTTAGTTCACCCCTCCACTTT.

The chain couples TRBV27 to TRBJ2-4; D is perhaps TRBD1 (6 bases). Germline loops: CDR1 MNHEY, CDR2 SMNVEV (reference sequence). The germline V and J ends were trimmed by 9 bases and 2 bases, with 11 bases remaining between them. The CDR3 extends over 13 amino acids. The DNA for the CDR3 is TGTGCCAGAACGGGACATACCAAAAACATTCAGTACTTC. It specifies CARTGHTKNIQYF.

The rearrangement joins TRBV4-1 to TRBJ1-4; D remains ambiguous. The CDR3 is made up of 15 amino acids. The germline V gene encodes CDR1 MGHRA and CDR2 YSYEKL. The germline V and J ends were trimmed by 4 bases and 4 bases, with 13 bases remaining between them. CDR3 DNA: TGCGCCAGCAGCCTGGTATACGGATTTAATGAAAAACTGTTTTTT. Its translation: CASSLVYGFNEKLFF.

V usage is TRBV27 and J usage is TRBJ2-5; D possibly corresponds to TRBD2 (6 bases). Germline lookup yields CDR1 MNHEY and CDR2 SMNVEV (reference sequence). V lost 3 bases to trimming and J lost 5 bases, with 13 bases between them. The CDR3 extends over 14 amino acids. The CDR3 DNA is TGTGCCAGCAGTTTCGCGGGGTCCCGGGAGACCCAGTACTTC. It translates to CASSFAGSRETQYF.

CDR3 region: CASSELETQVPNYGYTF. CDR3 DNA: TGTGCCAGCAGTGAGCTCGAGACACAAGTCCCCAACTATGGCTACACCTTC. The chain recombines TRBV2 with TRBJ1-2; no firm D call. Germline values: CDR1 SNHLY, CDR2 FYNNEI. Trimming shortened V by 3 bases and J by 2 bases, and 19 bases separated the two germline ends. This CDR3 has 17 residues. Full variable domain (rest looked up from reference TRBV2 and TRBJ1-2): EPEVTQTPSHQVTQMGQEVILRCVPISNHLYFYWYRQILGQKVEFLVSFYNNEISEKSEIFDDQFSVERPDGSNFTLKIRSTKLEDSAMYFCASSELETQVPNYGYTFGSGTRLTVV.

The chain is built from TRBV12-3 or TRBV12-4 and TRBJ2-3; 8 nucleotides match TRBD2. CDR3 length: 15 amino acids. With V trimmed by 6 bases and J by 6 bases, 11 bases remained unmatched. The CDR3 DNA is TGTGCCAGCAGGGACGGGCCGGGGGGGCACGATACGCAGTATTTT. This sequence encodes CASRDGPGGHDTQYF.

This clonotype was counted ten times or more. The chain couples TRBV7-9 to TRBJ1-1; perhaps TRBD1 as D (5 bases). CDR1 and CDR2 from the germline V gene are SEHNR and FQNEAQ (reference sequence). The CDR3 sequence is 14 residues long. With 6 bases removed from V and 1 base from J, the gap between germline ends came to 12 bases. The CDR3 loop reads CASRLVGPNTEAFF. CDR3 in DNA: TGTGCCAGCAGGCTGGTGGGACCGAACACTGAAGCTTTCTTT.

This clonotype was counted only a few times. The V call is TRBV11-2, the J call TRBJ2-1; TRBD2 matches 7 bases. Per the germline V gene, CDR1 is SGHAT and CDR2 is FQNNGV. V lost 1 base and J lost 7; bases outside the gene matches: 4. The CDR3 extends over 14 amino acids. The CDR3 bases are TGTGCCAGCAGCTTAGGAGCGGGAAAGAATGAGCAGTTCTTC. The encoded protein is CASSLGAGKNEQFF.

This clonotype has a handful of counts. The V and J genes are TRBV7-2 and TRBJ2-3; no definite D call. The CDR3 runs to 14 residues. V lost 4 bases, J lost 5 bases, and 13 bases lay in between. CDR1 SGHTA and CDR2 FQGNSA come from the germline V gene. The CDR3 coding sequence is TGTGCCAGCAGCTCCTGGGGTCTCGAAGATACGCAGTATTTT. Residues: CASSSWGLEDTQYF. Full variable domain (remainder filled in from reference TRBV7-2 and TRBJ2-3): GAGVSQSPSNKVTEKGKDVELRCDPISGHTALYWYRQSLGQGLEFLIYFQGNSAPDKSGLPSDRFSAERTGGSVSTLTIQRTQQEDSAVYLCASSSWGLEDTQYFGPGTRLTVL.

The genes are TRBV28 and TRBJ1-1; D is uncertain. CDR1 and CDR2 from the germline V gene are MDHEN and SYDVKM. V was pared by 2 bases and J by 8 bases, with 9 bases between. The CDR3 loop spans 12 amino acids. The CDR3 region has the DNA TGTGCCAGCAGTTTAGGGATGGCGGAAGCTTTCTTT. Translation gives CASSLGMAEAFF.

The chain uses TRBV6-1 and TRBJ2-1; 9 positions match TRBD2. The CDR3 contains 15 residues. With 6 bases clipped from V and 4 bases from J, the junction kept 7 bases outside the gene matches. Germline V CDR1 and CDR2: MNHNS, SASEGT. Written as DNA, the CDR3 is TGTGCCAGCAGCGACCTCGCGGGAGGGTACAATGAGCAGTTCTTC. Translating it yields CASSDLAGGYNEQFF.

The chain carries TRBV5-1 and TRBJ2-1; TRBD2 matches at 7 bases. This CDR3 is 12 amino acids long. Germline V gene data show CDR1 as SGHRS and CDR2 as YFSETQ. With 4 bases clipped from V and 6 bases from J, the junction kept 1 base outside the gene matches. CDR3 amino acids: CASSREANEQFF. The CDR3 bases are TGCGCCAGCAGCCGGGAGGCCAATGAGCAGTTCTTC. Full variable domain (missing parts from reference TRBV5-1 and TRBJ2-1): KAGVTQTPRYLIKTRGQQVTLSCSPISGHRSVSWYQQTPGQGLQFLFEYFSETQRNKGNFPGRFSGRQFSNSRSEMNVSTLELGDSALYLCASSREANEQFFGPGTRLTVL.

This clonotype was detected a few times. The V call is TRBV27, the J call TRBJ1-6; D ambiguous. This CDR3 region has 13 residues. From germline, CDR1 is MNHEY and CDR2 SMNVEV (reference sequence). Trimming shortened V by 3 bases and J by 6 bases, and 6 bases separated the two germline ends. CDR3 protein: CASSLAGNSPLHF. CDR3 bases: TGTGCCAGCAGTTTGGCGGGTAATTCACCCCTCCACTTT.

The CDR3, as DNA: TGTGCCACCCAGACTGGCAGCTCCTACAATGAGCAGTTCTTC. Protein: CATQTGSSYNEQFF. V gene TRBV28 combines with J gene TRBJ2-1; D is unresolved. The V end lost 10 bases, the J end lost 0 bases, and 13 bases lay between the germline ends. In germline, CDR1 is MDHEN, CDR2 SYDVKM. This CDR3 is built from 14 residues.

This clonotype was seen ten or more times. The CDR3 region is CASSPPGLAGGVTGELFF. CDR3 nucleotide sequence: TGTGCCAGCAGCCCCCCGGGACTAGCGGGAGGGGTCACCGGGGAGCTGTTTTTT. The gene calls are TRBV7-2 and TRBJ2-2; 16 bases align to TRBD2. V dropped 5 bases and J dropped 4; count of bases not matched to a gene: 7. The CDR3 spans 18 residues. Germline CDR1 SGHTA, CDR2 FQGNSA. The full variable domain, rest sourced from reference TRBV7-2 and TRBJ2-2, is GAGVSQSPSNKVTEKGKDVELRCDPISGHTALYWYRQSLGQGLEFLIYFQGNSAPDKSGLPSDRFSAERTGGSVSTLTIQRTQQEDSAVYLCASSPPGLAGGVTGELFFGEGSRLTVL.

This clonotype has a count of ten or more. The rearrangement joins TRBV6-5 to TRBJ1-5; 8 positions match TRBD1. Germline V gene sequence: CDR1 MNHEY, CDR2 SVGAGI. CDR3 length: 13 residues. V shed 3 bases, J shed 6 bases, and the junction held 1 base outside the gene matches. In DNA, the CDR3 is TGTGCCAGCAGTTATGGACAGGGTCAGCCCCAGCATTTT. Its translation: CASSYGQGQPQHF.

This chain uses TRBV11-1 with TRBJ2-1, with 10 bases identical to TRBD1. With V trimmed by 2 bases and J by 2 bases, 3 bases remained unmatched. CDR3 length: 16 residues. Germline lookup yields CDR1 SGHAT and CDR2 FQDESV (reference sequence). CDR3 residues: CASSLTGQGPYNEQFF. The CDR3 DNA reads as TGTGCCAGCAGCTTAACGGGACAGGGGCCCTACAATGAGCAGTTCTTC.

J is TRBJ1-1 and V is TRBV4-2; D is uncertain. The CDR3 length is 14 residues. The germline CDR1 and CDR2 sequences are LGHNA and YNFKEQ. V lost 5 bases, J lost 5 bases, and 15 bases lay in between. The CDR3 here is CASSAGGQRTEAFF. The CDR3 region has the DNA TGTGCCAGCAGCGCTGGTGGGCAGAGGACTGAAGCTTTCTTT.

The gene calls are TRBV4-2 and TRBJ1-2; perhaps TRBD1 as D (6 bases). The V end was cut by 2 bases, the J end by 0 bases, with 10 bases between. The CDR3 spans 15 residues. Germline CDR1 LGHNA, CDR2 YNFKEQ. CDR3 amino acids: CASSQQTGTNYGYTF. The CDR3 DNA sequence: TGTGCCAGCAGCCAACAAACAGGGACTAACTATGGCTACACCTTC.

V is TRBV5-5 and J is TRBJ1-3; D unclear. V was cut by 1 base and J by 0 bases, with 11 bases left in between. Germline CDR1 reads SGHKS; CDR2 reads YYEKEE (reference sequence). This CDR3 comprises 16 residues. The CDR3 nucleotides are TGTGCCAGCAGCTTGCATCCCGGAGACTCTGGAAACACCATATATTTT. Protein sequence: CASSLHPGDSGNTIYF.

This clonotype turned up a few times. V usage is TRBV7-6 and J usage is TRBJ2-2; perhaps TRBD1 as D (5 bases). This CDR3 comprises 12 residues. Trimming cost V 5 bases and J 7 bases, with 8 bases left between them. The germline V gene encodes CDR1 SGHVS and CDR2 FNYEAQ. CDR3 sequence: CASSPDSGELFF. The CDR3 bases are TGTGCCAGCAGCCCTGACAGCGGGGAGCTGTTTTTT.

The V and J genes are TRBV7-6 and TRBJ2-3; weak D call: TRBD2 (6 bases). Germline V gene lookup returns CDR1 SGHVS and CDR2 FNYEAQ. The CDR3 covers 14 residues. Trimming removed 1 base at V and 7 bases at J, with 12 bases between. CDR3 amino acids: CASSLGGERNTQYF. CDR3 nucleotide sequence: TGTGCCAGCAGCTTAGGCGGGGAAAGGAATACGCAGTATTTT. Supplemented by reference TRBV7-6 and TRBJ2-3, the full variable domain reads GAGVSQSPRYKVTKRGQDVALRCDPISGHVSLYWYRQALGQGPEFLTYFNYEAQQDKSGLPNDRFSAERPEGSISTLTIQRTEQRDSAMYRCASSLGGERNTQYFGPGTRLTVL.

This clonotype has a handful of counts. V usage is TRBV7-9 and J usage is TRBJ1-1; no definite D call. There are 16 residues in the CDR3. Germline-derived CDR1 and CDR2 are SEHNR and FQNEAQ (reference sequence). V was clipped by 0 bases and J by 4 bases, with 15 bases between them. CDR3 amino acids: CASSLAEALVATEAFF. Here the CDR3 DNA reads TGTGCCAGCAGCTTAGCCGAGGCGTTGGTGGCCACTGAAGCTTTCTTT.

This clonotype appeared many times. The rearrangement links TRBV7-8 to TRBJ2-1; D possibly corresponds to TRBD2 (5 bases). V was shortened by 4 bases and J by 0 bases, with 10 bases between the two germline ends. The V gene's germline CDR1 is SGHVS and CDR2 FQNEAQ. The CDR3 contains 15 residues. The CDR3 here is CASSSERISYNEQFF. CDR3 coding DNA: TGTGCCAGCAGCTCCGAGCGGATCTCCTACAATGAGCAGTTCTTC.